One and the same sample provided the 8 T cell receptor beta chains below, sequenced in a study of blood T cells in healthy people across ages. Together with a sample-barcoded 5' primer, a J-beta primer mix was included in a second PCR lasting about 6 to 11 cycles. MiXCR, run by TCRdb on the 5' RACE reads, gives a single entry per CDR3 protein. The sample has around 900,000 distinct CDR3 sequences, roughly half seen once. The sequenced sample was blood. The origin of the receptors is a woman aged 55-70 years in good health.

The V gene is TRBV4-2, the J gene TRBJ2-2; unclear D gene. The CDR3 totals 16 residues. Per the germline V gene, CDR1 is LGHNA and CDR2 is YNFKEQ. V was pared by 4 bases and J by 2 bases, with 14 bases between. CDR3 coding DNA: TGTGCCAGCAGCCCCCCTAATTGGGTAAACACCGGGGAGCTGTTTTTT. Amino acids: CASSPPNWVNTGELFF.

This clonotype was counted a few times. The V and J genes are TRBV27 and TRBJ2-4; D is unresolved. CDR1 is MNHEY, CDR2 SMNVEV, per germline (reference sequence). The CDR3 is 15 amino acids. With 8 bases removed from V and 0 bases from J, the gap between germline ends came to 14 bases. In DNA, the CDR3 is TGTGCCAGCCGAAACTCGTTACTAGCCAAAAACATTCAGTACTTC. It codes for CASRNSLLAKNIQYF.

For this clonotype: One end of the junction is discordant with germline, which a read error may explain. This chain links TRBV4-2 with TRBJ1-2, with D perhaps TRBD1 (6 bases). The V gene's germline CDR1 is LGHNA and CDR2 YNFKEQ. This CDR3 spans 15 amino acids. The CDR3 region is CTSSQEATGSRGYTF. The CDR3 DNA sequence: TGTACCAGCAGCCAAGAGGCAACAGGGTCTAGGGGCTACACCTTC.

The chain couples TRBV9 to TRBJ2-3; 9 bases match TRBD2. Germline trimming cut 3 bases from V and 4 bases from J; bases unmatched to any gene: 15. The CDR3 length is 18 residues. Germline lookup yields CDR1 SGDLS and CDR2 YYNGEE. CDR3 in amino acids: CASSEGRGNSGSPDTQYF. Written as DNA, the CDR3 is TGTGCCAGCAGCGAAGGAAGAGGAAATAGCGGGAGCCCAGATACGCAGTATTTT.

The V call is TRBV20-1, the J call TRBJ2-3; unclear D gene. The CDR3 extends over 13 amino acids. V dropped 1 base and J dropped 0 bases, with 5 bases sitting between them. CDR1 is DFQATT and CDR2 is SNEGSKA in the germline V gene (reference sequence). CDR3 sequence (DNA): TGCAGTGCTAGAGTCAGGAGCACAGATACGCAGTATTTT. Translated, it gives CSARVRSTDTQYF.

This CDR3 is CASSVAPTATTYEQYF. The CDR3 DNA reads TGTGCCAGCAGCGTAGCTCCGACAGCTACCACCTACGAGCAGTACTTC. This sequence joins TRBV9 and TRBJ2-7; weak D call: TRBD1 (5 bases). The CDR3 runs 16 residues. The germline V gene has CDR1 SGDLS and CDR2 YYNGEE. V was shortened by 0 bases and J by 2 bases, with 15 bases between the two germline ends.

V usage is TRBV5-1 and J usage is TRBJ2-3; a possible D gene is TRBD2 (6 bases). V was cut by 0 bases and J by 0 bases, with 11 bases left in between. The V gene's germline CDR1 is SGHRS and CDR2 YFSETQ. CDR3 size: 16 residues. DNA for the CDR3: TGCGCCAGCAGCTTGGGGGCTAGCGAGAGCACAGATACGCAGTATTTT. As protein: CASSLGASESTDTQYF.

This clonotype has a handful of counts. The chain is built from TRBV12-3 or TRBV12-4 and TRBJ2-5, with D possibly TRBD1 on 5 matching bases. The CDR3 has 14 residues. V lost 2 bases, J lost 4 bases, and 11 bases lay in between. The CDR3 sequence: CASSLRRVGETQYF. The CDR3 nucleotides read TGTGCCAGCAGTTTACGCAGGGTTGGAGAGACCCAGTACTTC.